Listed below are T cell receptor beta chains from one sample, sequenced in a study of a mutant IDH1 vaccine in newly diagnosed glioma. For these TCRs, the target antigens are not known. Assay used: immunoSEQ multiplex PCR; TCRdb lists only in-frame clones, some missing. Of 95,000 to 120,000 clones listed, roughly 90% were seen once; the top ten hold roughly 0.61%. The sequencing used PBMCs, collected from a glioma patient whose treatment included an IDH1 peptide vaccine. The source is a woman in her forties or fifties with glioma. Each CDR3 is given with its conserved first and last residue. The D gene is left open where the match is weak. Part of the rows lack a size; the others show once, few, many or a class for expanded clones.

v_call	j_call	d_call	clone_size	cdr3_aa	cdr3_nt
TRBV28	TRBJ2-7	TRBD2	once	CASSGGGFYEQYF	TGTGCCAGCAGTGGGGGGGGTTTCTACGAGCAGTACTTC
TRBV7-6	TRBJ2-7	TRBD1	-	CASSPDRRYEQYF	TGTGCCAGCAGCCCGGACAGGAGGTACGAGCAGTACTTC
TRBV10-3	TRBJ2-7	-	-	CAISDSRGIYEQYF	TGTGCCATCAGTGATTCGCGGGGAATCTACGAGCAGTACTTC
TRBV4-2	TRBJ1-2	-	-	CASSQGLSYGYTF	TGTGCCAGCAGCCAAGGTCTGTCCTATGGCTACACCTTC
TRBV28	TRBJ1-1	TRBD1	-	CASSFGFVERDRVGTEAFF	TGTGCCAGCAGCTTTGGTTTTGTTGAACGGGACAGGGTAGGGACTGAAGCTTTCTTT
TRBV29-1	TRBJ1-2	-	once	CSVEVVTEDYGYTF	TGCAGCGTTGAAGTTGTGACAGAGGACTATGGCTACACCTTC
TRBV4-1	TRBJ2-5	-	-	CASSGVQETQYF	TGCGCCAGCAGTGGGGTCCAAGAGACCCAGTACTTC
TRBV10-3	TRBJ1-5	-	-	CAISESVRVGQPQHF	TGTGCCATCAGTGAGTCGGTTAGGGTGGGACAGCCCCAGCATTTT
TRBV7-9	TRBJ2-7	-	-	CASSYQAYEQYF	TGTGCCAGCAGCTACCAGGCTTACGAGCAGTACTTC
TRBV18	TRBJ1-1	-	-	CASSPMSGDYTEAFF	TGTGCCAGCTCACCTATGTCTGGAGATTACACTGAAGCTTTCTTT
TRBV29-1	TRBJ1-3	-	-	CSVGDDTIYF	TGCAGCGTTGGGGACGACACCATATATTTT
TRBV7-9	TRBJ2-1	-	-	CALQVYNEQFF	TGTGCATTACAGGTCTACAATGAGCAGTTCTTC
TRBV30	TRBJ2-5	-	once	CAWSSGEAQYF	TGTGCCTGGAGTTCAGGGGAGGCCCAGTACTTC
TRBV28	TRBJ2-7	TRBD1	-	CASSLHLLQGASYEQYF	TGTGCCAGCAGTTTACACCTCCTGCAGGGGGCGTCCTACGAGCAGTACTTC
TRBV15	TRBJ2-5	TRBD1	-	CATERQGGETQYF	TGTGCCACTGAGAGACAGGGTGGAGAGACCCAGTACTTC
TRBV19	TRBJ1-5	-	-	CASSMGPAPQHF	TGTGCCAGTAGTATGGGTCCGGCGCCCCAGCATTTT
TRBV5-5	TRBJ1-4	-	-	CASSYTQGTTNEKLFF	TGTGCCAGCAGCTACACACAGGGAACAACTAATGAAAAACTGTTTTTT
TRBV11-2	TRBJ2-1	TRBD2	-	CASGEAGGPFF	TGTGCCAGCGGTGAGGCGGGAGGCCCGTTCTTC
TRBV30	TRBJ1-1	-	-	CAWSRTVSGTEAFF	TGTGCCTGGAGCAGGACAGTGTCTGGTACTGAAGCTTTCTTT
TRBV29-1	TRBJ1-1	-	-	CSAGGDTNANTEAFF	TGCAGCGCCGGGGGGGACACCAACGCGAACACTGAAGCTTTCTTT
TRBV12-5	TRBJ2-5	-	-	CASSGQFQETQYF	TGTGCTAGCTCGGGGCAATTCCAAGAGACCCAGTACTTC
TRBV7-6	TRBJ2-5	TRBD1	-	CASSRRTGQETQYF	TGTGCCAGCAGCCGAAGGACAGGGCAAGAGACCCAGTACTTC
TRBV6-1	TRBJ1-2	-	-	CASSETGRLRGNGYTF	TGTGCCAGCAGTGAGACAGGAAGATTAAGGGGAAATGGCTACACCTTC
TRBV7-9	TRBJ2-1	-	-	CASSSGAGEQFF	TGTGCCAGCAGCTCTGGCGCGGGTGAGCAGTTCTTC
TRBV29-1	TRBJ2-7	TRBD1	-	CSVEGTGYEQYF	TGCAGCGTTGAGGGGACAGGGTACGAGCAGTACTTC
TRBV20-1	TRBJ1-1	-	-	CSAVDTRTFF	TGCAGTGCCGTCGACACTCGGACTTTCTTT